This TCR beta chain was obtained from a study of cytomegalovirus exposure and HLA in healthy donors. With 60 Vbeta and 13 Jbeta primers, the PCR was carried out. The table came from immunoSEQ multiplex PCR; TCRdb's copy has only in-frame clones and leaves some out. The sample contains about 160,000 clones, approximately 76% of which appear only once. In its sample, this clone was seen a few times. Its antigen is not identified. This CDR3 contains 15 residues. The germline V and J ends were trimmed by 1 base and 4 bases, with 11 bases remaining between them. Germline V gives CDR1 SGHRS, CDR2 YFSETQ. Study observations and caveats: As confirmed in vitro, a few CMV-associated chains were specific for CMV antigens.

Specimen: PBMCs. This sequence joins TRBV5-1 and TRBJ2-2, with a tentative D call TRBD1 (5 bases). The receptor's source is a man in his 60s in good health and CMV-seronegative. CDR3 loop: CASSLSQGGTGELFF. CDR3 DNA: TGCGCCAGCAGCTTGTCGCAGGGTGGCACCGGGGAGCTGTTTTTT.